The sequence of this T cell receptor (beta chain) was determined in a study of blood T cell repertoires in COVID-19. Study summary: The samples span acute and convalescent COVID-19 from the United States, Italy and Spain. PBMCs, B-cell-depleted T cells, or T cells provided the cDNA or gDNA that made up the material.

This clone was observed a single time. Authors' processing steps: Nucleated cell number was recorded as an estimate derived from reference gene primer amplification. The method was immunoSEQ multiplex PCR; TCRdb's version includes in-frame clones alone and lacks a portion of them. That table gives V, J and clone size, and the DNA gave D and trimming. The profile shows 130,000 to 150,000 clones, about 90% of them singletons. Per germline, CDR1 LNHDA and CDR2 SQIVND (reference sequence). This CDR3 is 13 amino acids long. V lost 9 bases, J lost 1 base, and 12 bases lay in between. The TCR was taken from a human donor in a cohort sampled during active COVID-19. The sequenced sample consisted of peripheral blood. The V call is TRBV19, the J call TRBJ1-1; possible D gene TRBD1, 5 bases. CDR3 coding DNA: TGTGCCAGCTTTAACAGGACGAACACTGAAGCTTTCTTT. Protein sequence: CASFNRTNTEAFF.